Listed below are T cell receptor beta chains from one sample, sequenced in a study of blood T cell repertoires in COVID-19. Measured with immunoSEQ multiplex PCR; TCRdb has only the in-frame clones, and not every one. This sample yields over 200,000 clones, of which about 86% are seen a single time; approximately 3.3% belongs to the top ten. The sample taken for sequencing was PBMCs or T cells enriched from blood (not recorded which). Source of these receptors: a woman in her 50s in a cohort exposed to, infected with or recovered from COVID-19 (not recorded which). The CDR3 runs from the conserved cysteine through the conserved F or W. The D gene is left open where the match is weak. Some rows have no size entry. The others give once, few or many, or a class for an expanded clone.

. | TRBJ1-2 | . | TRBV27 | CASSLGQNYGYTF | TGTGCCAGCAGTTTAGGCCAGAACTATGGCTACACCTTC
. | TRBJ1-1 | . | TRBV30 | CAWSRGLNTEAFF | TGTGCCTGGAGTCGGGGTTTGAACACTGAAGCTTTCTTT
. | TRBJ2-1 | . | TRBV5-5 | CASSLDGEKYNEQFF | TGTGCCAGCAGCTTGGATGGGGAGAAGTACAATGAGCAGTTCTTC
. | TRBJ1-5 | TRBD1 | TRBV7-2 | CASSLAPGQGQPQHF | TGTGCCAGCAGCTTAGCACCGGGACAGGGTCAGCCCCAGCATTTT
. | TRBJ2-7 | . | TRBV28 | CASSSPGRGYEQYF | TGTGCCAGCAGTAGCCCGGGCAGGGGCTACGAGCAGTACTTC
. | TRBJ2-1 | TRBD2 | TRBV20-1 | CSASKGTSGAQGNEQFF | TGCAGTGCTAGTAAGGGGACTAGCGGGGCTCAGGGCAATGAGCAGTTCTTC
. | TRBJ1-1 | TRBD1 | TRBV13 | CASSSYRGGNTEAFF | TGTGCCAGCAGCTCGTACAGGGGTGGGAACACTGAAGCTTTCTTT
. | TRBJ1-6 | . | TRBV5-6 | CASSRTGYNSPLHF | TGTGCCAGCAGCCGGACGGGGTATAATTCACCCCTCCACTTT
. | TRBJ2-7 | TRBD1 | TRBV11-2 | CASSRIRGTGNYYEQYF | TGTGCCAGCAGCCGCATCCGCGGGACAGGGAATTACTACGAGCAGTACTTC
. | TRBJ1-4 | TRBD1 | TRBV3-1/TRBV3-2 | CASSHQGQGFEKLFF | TGTGCCAGCAGCCATCAGGGACAGGGGTTTGAAAAACTGTTTTTT
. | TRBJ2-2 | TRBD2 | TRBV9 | CASSVSGGVNTGELFF | TGTGCCAGCAGCGTTAGCGGGGGGGTGAACACCGGGGAGCTGTTTTTT
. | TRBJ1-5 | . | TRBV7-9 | CASSSQFTGPLQPQHF | TGTGCCAGCAGCTCACAATTCACAGGGCCCTTGCAGCCCCAGCATTTT
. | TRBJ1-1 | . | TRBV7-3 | CASSLNGGTEAFF | TGTGCCAGCAGCTTAAATGGCGGGACTGAAGCTTTCTTT
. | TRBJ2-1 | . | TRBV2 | CASRPGYNEQFF | TGTGCCAGCCGGCCAGGCTACAATGAGCAGTTCTTC
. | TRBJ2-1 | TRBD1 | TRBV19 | CASSREPGQGYNEQFF | TGTGCCAGTAGTAGGGAACCGGGACAGGGCTACAATGAGCAGTTCTTC
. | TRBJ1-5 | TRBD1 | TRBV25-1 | CASSGQGFQPQHF | TGTGCCAGCAGTGGACAGGGGTTCCAGCCCCAGCATTTT
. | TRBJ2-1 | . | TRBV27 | CASTEYPGATNEQFF | TGTGCCAGCACCGAATACCCAGGGGCCACCAATGAGCAGTTCTTC
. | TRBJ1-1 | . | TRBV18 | CASSPGGRSTEAFF | TGTGCCAGCTCACCAGGGGGGAGAAGCACTGAAGCTTTCTTT
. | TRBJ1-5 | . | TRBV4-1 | CASNPAVREGQPQHF | TGCGCCAGCAACCCGGCGGTCAGGGAGGGTCAGCCCCAGCATTTT
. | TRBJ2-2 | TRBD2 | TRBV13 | CASSRISGANTGELFF | TGTGCCAGCAGCCGTATTAGCGGGGCGAACACCGGGGAGCTGTTTTTT
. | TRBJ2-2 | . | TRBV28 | CASSLLTGELFF | TGTGCCAGCAGTTTACTCACCGGGGAGCTGTTTTTT
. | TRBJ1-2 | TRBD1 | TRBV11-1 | CASSPGTGLGYTF | TGTGCCAGCAGCCCGGGGACAGGGCTAGGCTACACCTTC
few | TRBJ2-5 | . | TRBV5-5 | CASSTAGSGETQYF | TGTGCCAGCAGCACGGCCGGGAGTGGAGAGACCCAGTACTTC
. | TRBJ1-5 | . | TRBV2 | CASRRTGGNQPQHF | TGTGCCAGCAGGAGAACCGGGGGCAATCAGCCCCAGCATTTT
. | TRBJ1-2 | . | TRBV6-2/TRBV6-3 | CASSTGSARGRYGYTF | TGTGCCAGCAGCACCGGGTCCGCCAGAGGAAGGTATGGCTACACCTTC
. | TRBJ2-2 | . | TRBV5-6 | CASSARDTRTGELFF | TGTGCCAGCAGCGCCCGGGATACACGCACCGGGGAGCTGTTTTTT